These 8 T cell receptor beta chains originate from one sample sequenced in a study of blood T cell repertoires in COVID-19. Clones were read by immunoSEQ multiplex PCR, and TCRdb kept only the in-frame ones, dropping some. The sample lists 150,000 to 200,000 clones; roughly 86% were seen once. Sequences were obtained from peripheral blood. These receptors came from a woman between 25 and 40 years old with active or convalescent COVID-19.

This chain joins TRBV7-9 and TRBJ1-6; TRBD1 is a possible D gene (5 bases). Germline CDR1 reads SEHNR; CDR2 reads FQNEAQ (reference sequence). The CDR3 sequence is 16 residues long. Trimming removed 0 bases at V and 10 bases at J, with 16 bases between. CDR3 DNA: TGTGCCAGCAGCTTAGCGTGGGGCGCGGAATTCTCACCCCTCCACTTT. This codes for CASSLAWGAEFSPLHF. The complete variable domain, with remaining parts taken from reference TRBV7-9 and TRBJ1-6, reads DTGVSQNPRHKITKRGQNVTFRCDPISEHNRLYWYRQTLGQGPEFLTYFQNEAQLEKSRLLSDRFSAERPKGSFSTLEIQRTEQGDSAMYLCASSLAWGAEFSPLHFGNGTRLTVT.

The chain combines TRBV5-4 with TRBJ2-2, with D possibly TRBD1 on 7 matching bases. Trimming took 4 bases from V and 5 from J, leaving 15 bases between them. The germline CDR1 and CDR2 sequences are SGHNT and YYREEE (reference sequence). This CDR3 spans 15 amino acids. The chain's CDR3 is CASSAGGPRTGELFF. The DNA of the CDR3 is TGTGCCAGCAGCGCAGGGGGGCCTCGGACCGGGGAGCTGTTTTTT.

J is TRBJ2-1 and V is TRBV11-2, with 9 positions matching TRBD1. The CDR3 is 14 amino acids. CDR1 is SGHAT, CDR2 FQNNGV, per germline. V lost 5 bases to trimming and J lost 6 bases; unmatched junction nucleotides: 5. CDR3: CASSPGQGVNEQFF. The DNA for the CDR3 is TGTGCCAGCAGCCCGGGACAGGGAGTCAATGAGCAGTTCTTC.

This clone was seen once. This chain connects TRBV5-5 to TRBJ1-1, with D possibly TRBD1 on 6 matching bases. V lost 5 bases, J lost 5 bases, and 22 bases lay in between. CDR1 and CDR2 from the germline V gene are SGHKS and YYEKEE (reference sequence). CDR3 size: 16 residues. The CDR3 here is CASSWGGGGARTEAFF. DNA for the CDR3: TGTGCCAGCAGTTGGGGCGGTGGGGGGGCGCGGACTGAAGCTTTCTTT.

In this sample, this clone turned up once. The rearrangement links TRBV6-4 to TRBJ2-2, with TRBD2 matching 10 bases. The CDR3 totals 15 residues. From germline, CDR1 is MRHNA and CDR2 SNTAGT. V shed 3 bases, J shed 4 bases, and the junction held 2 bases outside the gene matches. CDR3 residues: CASSELAGITGELFF. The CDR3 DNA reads TGTGCCAGCAGTGAACTAGCGGGGATCACCGGGGAGCTGTTTTTT.

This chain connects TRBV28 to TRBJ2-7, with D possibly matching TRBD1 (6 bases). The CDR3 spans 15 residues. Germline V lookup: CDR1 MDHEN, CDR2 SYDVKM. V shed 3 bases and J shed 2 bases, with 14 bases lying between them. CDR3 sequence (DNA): TGTGCCAGCAGTTTCTTTAGGCAGGGGCCCTACGAGCAGTACTTC. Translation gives CASSFFRQGPYEQYF. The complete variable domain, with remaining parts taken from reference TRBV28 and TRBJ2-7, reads DVKVTQSSRYLVKRTGEKVFLECVQDMDHENMFWYRQDPGLGLRLIYFSYDVKMKEKGDIPEGYSVSREKKERFSLILESASTNQTSMYLCASSFFRQGPYEQYFGPGTRLTVT.

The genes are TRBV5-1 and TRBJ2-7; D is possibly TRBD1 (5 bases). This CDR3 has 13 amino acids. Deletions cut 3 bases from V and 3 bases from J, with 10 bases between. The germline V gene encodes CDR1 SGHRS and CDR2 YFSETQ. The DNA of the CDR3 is TGCGCCAGCAGCTCGACAGTCGGCTACGAGCAGTACTTC. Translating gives CASSSTVGYEQYF.

The DNA of the CDR3 is TGTGCCAGCAAGGAACGGGGGGCTACTGAAGCTTTCTTT. Protein product: CASKERGATEAFF. V and J are TRBV6-4 and TRBJ1-1, with D possibly matching TRBD1 (6 bases). From germline, CDR1 is MRHNA and CDR2 SNTAGT. The V and J ends lost 7 bases and 5 bases respectively, with 14 bases between them. The CDR3 covers 13 residues.